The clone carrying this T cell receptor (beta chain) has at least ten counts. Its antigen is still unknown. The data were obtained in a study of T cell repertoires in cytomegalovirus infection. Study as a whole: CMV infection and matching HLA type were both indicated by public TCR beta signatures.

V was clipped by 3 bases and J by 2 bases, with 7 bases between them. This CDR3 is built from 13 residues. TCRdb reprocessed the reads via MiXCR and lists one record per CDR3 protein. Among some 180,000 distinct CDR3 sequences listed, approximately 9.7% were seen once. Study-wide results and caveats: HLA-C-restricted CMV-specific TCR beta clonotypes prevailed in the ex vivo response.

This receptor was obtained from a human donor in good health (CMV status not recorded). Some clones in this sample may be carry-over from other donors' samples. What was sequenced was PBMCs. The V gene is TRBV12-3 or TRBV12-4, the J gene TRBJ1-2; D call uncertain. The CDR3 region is CASSLGRNYGYTF. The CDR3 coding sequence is TGTGCCAGCAGTTTGGGCAGGAACTATGGCTACACCTTC.